This TCR beta chain is drawn from a study of T cells in Graves' hyperthyroidism and ophthalmopathy. Clinicians diagnosed patients from clinical symptoms, serum thyroxine and TRAb, thyroid ultrasound and orbital computed tomography. Trimming took 3 bases from V and 3 from J, leaving 12 bases between them. Germline CDR1 is MNHNS and CDR2 is SASEGT. The CDR3 spans 15 residues. The TCR beta CDR3 regions underwent amplification using RNA transcripts as the source. Researchers ran a first-round RT-PCR on the TCR CDR3 using the HTBI primer set. TCRdb redid the calling of the multiplex PCR reads with MiXCR, one entry per CDR3 protein. Of around 600,000 distinct CDR3 sequences in the sample, 45% were seen once.

The chain joins TRBV6-1 to TRBJ1-5; unclear D gene. Sequencing input: peripheral blood or thyroid tissue (not recorded which). This TCR came from an adult man with Graves' disease, either hyperthyroidism or ophthalmopathy (not recorded which). CDR3: CASSEAGDINQPQHF. The CDR3, as DNA: TGTGCCAGCAGTGAGGCCGGGGATATCAATCAGCCCCAGCATTTT.